Here is one T cell receptor (beta chain) with its context. Its antigen remains unidentified. These data originate in a study of metastatic and nonmetastatic thyroid tumors. Whole-study context: Repertoire comparisons spanned blood and tumor or nodule tissue from malignant and benign thyroid patients.

No treatment of any kind had been given to any patient before thyroid surgery. General study results and limits: Compared with benign nodules, malignant thyroid tumors were reported to have significantly higher TCR beta diversity in both blood and tumor.

In the study's own analysis: Clinicopathological groups supplied CDR3 differences that were used to build a distant-metastasis classifier for papillary thyroid cancer. TCRdb reassembled clones from the PCR reads with MiXCR. The V and J calls come from TCRdb's annotation, not from the publication. This table has around 26,000 clones, 19% appearing once. Between the trimmed V and J ends, which lost 2 bases and 0 bases, there was a span of 8 bases. The CDR3 runs to 14 residues. CDR1 and CDR2 (germline): SGHRS, YFSETQ. The chain is built from TRBV5-1 and TRBJ1-2; D is perhaps TRBD1 (5 bases). The receptor was isolated from a male donor with papillary thyroid cancer or a benign thyroid nodule (not recorded which). Some clones in this sample may be carry-over from other donors' samples. The sample was blood. For the CDR3, the DNA is TGCGCCAGCAGCTTCGACAGCCCTAACTATGGCTACACCTTC. Translation gives CASSFDSPNYGYTF. Combining the CDR3 with reference TRBV5-1 and TRBJ1-2 gives the whole variable domain KAGVTQTPRYLIKTRGQQVTLSCSPISGHRSVSWYQQTPGQGLQFLFEYFSETQRNKGNFPGRFSGRQFSNSRSEMNVSTLELGDSALYLCASSFDSPNYGYTFGSGTRLTVV.